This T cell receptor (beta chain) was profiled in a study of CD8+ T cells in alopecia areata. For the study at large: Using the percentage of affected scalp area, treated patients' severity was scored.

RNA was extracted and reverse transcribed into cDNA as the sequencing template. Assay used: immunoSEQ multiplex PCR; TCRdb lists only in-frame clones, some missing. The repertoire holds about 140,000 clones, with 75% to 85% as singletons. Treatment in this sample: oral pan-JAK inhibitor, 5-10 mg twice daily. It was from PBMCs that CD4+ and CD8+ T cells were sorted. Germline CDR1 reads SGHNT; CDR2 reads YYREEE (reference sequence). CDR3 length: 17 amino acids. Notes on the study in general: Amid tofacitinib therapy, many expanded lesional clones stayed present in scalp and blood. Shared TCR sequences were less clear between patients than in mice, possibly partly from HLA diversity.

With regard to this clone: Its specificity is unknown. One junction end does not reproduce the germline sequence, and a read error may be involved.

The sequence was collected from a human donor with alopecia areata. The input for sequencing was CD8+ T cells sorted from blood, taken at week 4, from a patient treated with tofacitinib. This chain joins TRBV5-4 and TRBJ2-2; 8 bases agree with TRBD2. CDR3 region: CASSRYPGGPNTGELFF. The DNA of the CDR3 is TGCGCCAGCAGCCGATATCCGGGGGGGCCCAACACCGGGGAGCTGTTTTTT.